The 21 T cell receptor beta chains in this list originate from one sample, sequenced in a study of T cell repertoires in cytomegalovirus infection. TCRdb redid the calling of the reads with MiXCR, one entry per CDR3 protein. The table includes 480,000 or so distinct CDR3 sequences, about 11% detected once. The sample comprised PBMCs. The receptors shown here come from a human donor in good health (CMV status not recorded). Some clones in this sample may be carry-over from other donors' samples.

The chain combines TRBV13 with TRBJ2-7; D ambiguous. With 0 bases removed from V and 6 bases from J, the gap between germline ends came to 12 bases. The CDR3 length is 14 residues. Germline V gives CDR1 PRHDT, CDR2 FYEKMQ (reference sequence). DNA for the CDR3: TGTGCCAGCAGCTTAGGGACTCCTTCCCCCGAGCAGTACTTC. This sequence encodes CASSLGTPSPEQYF.

The rearrangement joins TRBV14 to TRBJ2-2; weak D call: TRBD2 (6 bases). The V end lost 1 base, the J end lost 2 bases, and 11 bases lay between the germline ends. CDR1 is SGHDN, CDR2 FVKESK, per germline. This CDR3 has 16 residues. Written as DNA, the CDR3 is TGTGCCAGCAGCCAAGTTGCCGGGAGTAACACCGGGGAGCTGTTTTTT. This encodes CASSQVAGSNTGELFF.

The sample holds a few counts of this clonotype. The chain couples TRBV14 to TRBJ2-5; D possibly uses TRBD1 or TRBD2 (5 bases each). The germline CDR1 and CDR2 sequences are SGHDN and FVKESK. This CDR3 comprises 15 residues. V lost 1 base, J lost 7 bases, and 16 bases lay in between. DNA of the CDR3: TGTGCCAGCAGCCAAGCTCCAGGGACCCGGGGGACCCAGTACTTC. It is translated as CASSQAPGTRGTQYF.

This clonotype was detected ten times or more. CDR3 bases: TGTGCCACCAGTGGAACACCACCCAGGGAGGATACGCAGTATTTT. It codes for CATSGTPPREDTQYF. This sequence joins TRBV24-1 and TRBJ2-3; either TRBD1 or TRBD2 may fit D (5 bases each). V lost 5 bases, J lost 6 bases, and 17 bases lay in between. Germline-derived CDR1 and CDR2 are KGHDR and SFDVKD. The CDR3 loop spans 15 amino acids.

This clonotype has more than one count but fewer than ten. The V and J genes are TRBV29-1 and TRBJ2-3, with 7 positions matching TRBD1. J was trimmed by 2 bases and V by 0 bases; bases with no gene match: 8. The CDR3 has 16 residues. Per germline, CDR1 SQVTM and CDR2 ANQGSEA. CDR3 loop: CSVEDQGEWDTDTQYF. CDR3 coding DNA: TGCAGCGTTGAAGATCAGGGGGAGTGGGACACAGATACGCAGTATTTT.

At least ten counts were recorded for this clonotype. CDR3 amino acids: CASSQSAGGETQYF. CDR3 DNA sequence: TGTGCCAGCAGCCAGTCAGCGGGAGGGGAGACCCAGTACTTC. The chain joins TRBV4-2 to TRBJ2-5; TRBD2 aligns across 10 bases. The trim removed 3 bases at V and 5 bases at J, leaving 3 bases unmatched. CDR1 and CDR2 (germline): LGHNA, YNFKEQ. This CDR3 is built from 14 residues.

The chain recombines TRBV20-1 with TRBJ2-1; D remains ambiguous. Germline lookup yields CDR1 DFQATT and CDR2 SNEGSKA (reference sequence). V was clipped by 3 bases and J by 10 bases, with 16 bases between them. The CDR3 is 13 amino acids. CDR3 sequence reads: CSARTPLFIEQFF. The CDR3 bases are TGCAGTGCTAGGACCCCCCTTTTTATCGAGCAGTTCTTC.

V gene TRBV29-1 combines with J gene TRBJ1-4; no clear D. The germline CDR1 and CDR2 sequences are SQVTM and ANQGSEA. V was shortened by 6 bases and J by 3 bases, with 14 bases between the two germline ends. The CDR3 has 14 amino acids. The CDR3 DNA reads as TGCAGCGTCGTCGCGGGGTCGGCTAATGAAAAACTGTTTTTT. It codes for CSVVAGSANEKLFF.

In its sample, this clonotype was seen many times. J is TRBJ2-5 and V is TRBV20-1; 13 nucleotides line up with TRBD2. J lost 4 bases, V lost 6 bases, and 11 bases had no gene match. This CDR3 contains 16 residues. From germline, CDR1 is DFQATT and CDR2 SNEGSKA (reference sequence). The CDR3 sequence: CSAPSTSGRAGETQYF. The CDR3 DNA sequence: TGCAGTGCCCCATCTACTAGCGGGAGGGCCGGAGAGACCCAGTACTTC.

This clonotype showed up many times. Sequence at one end of the junction differs from germline and may be a read error. V usage is TRBV7-9 and J usage is TRBJ1-1; 8 bases fit TRBD1. This CDR3 has 14 residues. Germline CDR1 is SEHNR and CDR2 is FQNEAQ (reference sequence). The CDR3 DNA follows: TGTGCCAGCAGCTTAAGACAGGGGAACGCTGAAGCTTTCTTT. Translating it yields CASSLRQGNAEAFF. The full variable domain, with the rest looked up from reference TRBV7-9 and TRBJ1-1, is DTGVSQNPRHKITKRGQNVTFRCDPISEHNRLYWYRQTLGQGPEFLTYFQNEAQLEKSRLLSDRFSAERPKGSFSTLEIQRTEQGDSAMYLCASSLRQGNAEAFFGQGTRLTVV.

This clonotype was found a few times. This sequence joins TRBV20-1 and TRBJ2-5, with 7 bases identical to TRBD1. V lost 5 bases and J lost 1; bases outside the gene matches: 10. CDR1 and CDR2 from the germline V gene are DFQATT and SNEGSKA (reference sequence). This CDR3 contains 15 residues. CDR3 sequence reads: CSAYPGQTIQETQYF. The CDR3 nucleotides read TGCAGTGCTTACCCGGGACAGACGATCCAAGAGACCCAGTACTTC.

At least ten counts were recorded for this clonotype. The chain combines TRBV6-6 with TRBJ2-1; D remains ambiguous. V lost 0 bases and J lost 6, with 3 bases in between. The CDR3 has 12 amino acids. The V gene's germline CDR1 is MNHNY and CDR2 SVGAGI (reference sequence). The CDR3 loop reads CASSYSRNEQFF. The DNA for the CDR3 is TGTGCCAGCAGTTACTCACGCAATGAGCAGTTCTTC.

Only a few counts were recorded for this clonotype. The chain uses TRBV5-5 and TRBJ2-4; 10 bases map to TRBD1. This CDR3 contains 15 residues. The V segment lost 1 base and the J segment 8 bases; nucleotides outside the gene matches: 6. In germline, CDR1 is SGHKS, CDR2 YYEKEE (reference sequence). CDR3 amino acids: CASSLPGTGDDIQYF. Written as DNA, the CDR3 is TGTGCCAGCAGCTTGCCCGGGACAGGGGACGACATTCAGTACTTC.

There are a few counts of this clonotype. V is TRBV5-6 and J is TRBJ2-3; D possibly corresponds to TRBD1 (6 bases). The ends were cut back, 3 bases at V and 1 base at J, with 6 bases in the middle. Germline-derived CDR1 and CDR2 are SGHDT and YYEEEE. CDR3 length: 13 amino acids. For the CDR3, the DNA is TGTGCCAGCAGCTACAGGGGCACAGATACGCAGTATTTT. Encoded protein: CASSYRGTDTQYF.

This clonotype has a count of ten or more. The chain carries TRBV19 and TRBJ2-3, with TRBD2 matching over 12 bases. The CDR3 runs 14 residues. Unmatched junction bases numbered 6, after V lost 9 bases and J lost 5 bases. Germline V gene data show CDR1 as LNHDA and CDR2 as SQIVND (reference sequence). The CDR3 region has the DNA TGTGCCAGCACTAGCGGGAGGATCGAAGATACGCAGTATTTT. As protein: CASTSGRIEDTQYF.

This clonotype was seen a single time. This chain joins TRBV6-2 or TRBV6-3 and TRBJ1-1; 8 bases are a match to TRBD1. CDR3 length: 13 residues. Germline CDR1 reads MNHEY; CDR2 reads SVGEGT. With V trimmed by 6 bases and J by 6 bases, 6 bases remained unmatched. The CDR3 protein is CASRRDRMPEAFF. The CDR3 nucleotides read TGTGCCAGCAGGAGGGACAGGATGCCTGAAGCTTTCTTT.

This clonotype was counted at least ten times. The chain uses TRBV12-3 or TRBV12-4 and TRBJ2-7; 13 bases line up with TRBD2. The CDR3 has 13 amino acids. V gave up 6 bases and J gave up 6 bases; unmatched junction bases: 2. The CDR3, as DNA: TGTGCCAGCAGGTGGACTAGCGGGGGCGAGCAGTACTTC. Its translation: CASRWTSGGEQYF.

In this sample, this clonotype turned up a few times. The V call is TRBV19, the J call TRBJ2-5; 8 bases agree with TRBD1. Trimming took 1 base from V and 5 from J; bases not matched to a gene: 3. The CDR3 covers 14 residues. Germline V gene sequence: CDR1 LNHDA, CDR2 SQIVND (reference sequence). DNA of the CDR3: TGTGCCAGTAGTATAGGGCAGGGGGCTGAGACCCAGTACTTC. Its protein is CASSIGQGAETQYF.

This sequence joins TRBV2 and TRBJ2-1, with 7 bases aligning to TRBD1. From germline, CDR1 is SNHLY and CDR2 FYNNEI. V lost 3 bases, J lost 5 bases, and 7 bases stayed unmatched. The length of the CDR3 is 15 residues. CDR3 bases: TGTGCCAGCAGTGAGACAGGGACGAAGAACAATGAGCAGTTCTTC. As protein: CASSETGTKNNEQFF.

The table lists this clonotype with many counts. This chain uses TRBV28 with TRBJ2-7; 7 nucleotides agree with TRBD2. The V and J ends lost 7 bases and 3 bases, in that order; junction bases with no gene match: 3. CDR3 size: 12 residues. CDR1 and CDR2 (germline): MDHEN, SYDVKM. CDR3 bases: TGTGCCAGCACTTCGGGAGGCTACGAGCAGTACTTC. Its protein product is CASTSGGYEQYF.

This clonotype was observed at least ten times. The CDR3: CASSEVGLWQDTQYF. CDR3 nucleotide sequence: TGTGCCAGCAGCGAAGTGGGTCTTTGGCAAGATACGCAGTATTTT. V and J are TRBV11-2 and TRBJ2-3; no firm D call. V dropped 5 bases and J dropped 5 bases, with 17 bases sitting between them. The CDR3 loop spans 15 amino acids. Germline lookup yields CDR1 SGHAT and CDR2 FQNNGV.